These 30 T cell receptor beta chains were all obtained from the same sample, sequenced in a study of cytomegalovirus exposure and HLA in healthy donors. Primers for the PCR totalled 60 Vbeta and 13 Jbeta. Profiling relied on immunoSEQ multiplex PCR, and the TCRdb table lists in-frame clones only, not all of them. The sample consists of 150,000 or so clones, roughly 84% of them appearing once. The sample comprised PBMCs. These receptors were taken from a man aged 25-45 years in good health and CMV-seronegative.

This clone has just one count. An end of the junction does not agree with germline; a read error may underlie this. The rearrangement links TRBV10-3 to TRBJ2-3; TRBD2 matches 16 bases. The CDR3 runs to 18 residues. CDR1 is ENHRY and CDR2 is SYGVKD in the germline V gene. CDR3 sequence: CATSESLGTSGRGDTQYF. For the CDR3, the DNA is TGTGCCACCAGTGAGAGCCTCGGGACTAGCGGGAGGGGAGATACGCAGTATTTT.

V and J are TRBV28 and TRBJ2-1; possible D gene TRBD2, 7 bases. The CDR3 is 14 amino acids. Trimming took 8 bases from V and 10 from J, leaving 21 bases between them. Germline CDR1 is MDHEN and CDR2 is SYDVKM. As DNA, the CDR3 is TGTGCCAGCCTTCTTCGAGGGGGGGCCCACGAGCAGTTCTTC. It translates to CASLLRGGAHEQFF.

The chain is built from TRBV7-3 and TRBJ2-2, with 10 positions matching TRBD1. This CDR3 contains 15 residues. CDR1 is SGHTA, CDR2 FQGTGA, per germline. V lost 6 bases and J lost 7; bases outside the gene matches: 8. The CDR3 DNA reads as TGTGCCAGCAGTCCCGGACAGGGGGTCCTCGGGGAGCTGTTTTTT. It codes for CASSPGQGVLGELFF.

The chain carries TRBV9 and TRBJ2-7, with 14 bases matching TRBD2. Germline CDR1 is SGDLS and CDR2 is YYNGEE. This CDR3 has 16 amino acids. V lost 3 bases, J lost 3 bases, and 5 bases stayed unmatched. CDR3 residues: CASSAEGLAGVYEQYF. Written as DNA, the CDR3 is TGTGCCAGCAGCGCCGAGGGACTAGCGGGAGTCTACGAGCAGTACTTC.

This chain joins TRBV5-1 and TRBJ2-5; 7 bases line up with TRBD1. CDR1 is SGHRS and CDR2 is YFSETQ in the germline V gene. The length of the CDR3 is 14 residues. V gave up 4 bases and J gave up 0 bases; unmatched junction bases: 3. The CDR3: CASSETGYQETQYF. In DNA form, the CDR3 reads TGCGCCAGCAGCGAGACAGGGTACCAAGAGACCCAGTACTTC.

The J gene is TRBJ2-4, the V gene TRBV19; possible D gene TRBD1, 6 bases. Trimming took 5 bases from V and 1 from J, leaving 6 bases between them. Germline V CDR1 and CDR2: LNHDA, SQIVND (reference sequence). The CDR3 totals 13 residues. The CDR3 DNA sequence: TGTGCCAGTAGTGACAGGGCCAAAAACATTCAGTACTTC. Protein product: CASSDRAKNIQYF.

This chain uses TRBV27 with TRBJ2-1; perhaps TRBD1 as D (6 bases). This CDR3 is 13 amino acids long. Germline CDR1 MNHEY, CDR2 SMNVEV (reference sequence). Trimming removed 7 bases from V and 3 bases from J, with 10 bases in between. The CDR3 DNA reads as TGTGCCAGCACCCAGGACAGCTACAATGAGCAGTTCTTC. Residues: CASTQDSYNEQFF.

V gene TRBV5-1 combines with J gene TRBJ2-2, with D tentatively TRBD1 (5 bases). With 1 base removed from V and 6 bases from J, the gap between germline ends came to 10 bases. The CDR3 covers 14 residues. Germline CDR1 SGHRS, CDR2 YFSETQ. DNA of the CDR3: TGCGCCAGCAGCTTGTATAGGGGTGCCGGGGAGCTGTTTTTT. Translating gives CASSLYRGAGELFF.

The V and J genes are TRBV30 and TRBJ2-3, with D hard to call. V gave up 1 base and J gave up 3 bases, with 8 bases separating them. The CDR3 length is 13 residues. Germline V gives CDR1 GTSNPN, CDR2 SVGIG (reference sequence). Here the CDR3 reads CAWSGALTDTQYF. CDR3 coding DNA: TGTGCCTGGAGTGGAGCCCTGACAGATACGCAGTATTTT.

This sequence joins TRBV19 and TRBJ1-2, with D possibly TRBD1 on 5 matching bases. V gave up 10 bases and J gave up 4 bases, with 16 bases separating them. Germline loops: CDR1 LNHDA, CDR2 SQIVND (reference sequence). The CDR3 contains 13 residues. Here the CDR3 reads CATRREAAYGYTF. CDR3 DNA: TGTGCCACCCGCAGGGAGGCGGCCTATGGCTACACCTTC.

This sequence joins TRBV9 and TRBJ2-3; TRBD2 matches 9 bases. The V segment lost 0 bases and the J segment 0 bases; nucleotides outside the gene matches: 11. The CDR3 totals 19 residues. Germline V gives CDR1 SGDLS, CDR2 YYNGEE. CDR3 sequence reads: CASSVGLAGASRSTDTQYF. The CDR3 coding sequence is TGTGCCAGCAGCGTAGGGTTAGCGGGAGCTTCCCGTAGCACAGATACGCAGTATTTT.

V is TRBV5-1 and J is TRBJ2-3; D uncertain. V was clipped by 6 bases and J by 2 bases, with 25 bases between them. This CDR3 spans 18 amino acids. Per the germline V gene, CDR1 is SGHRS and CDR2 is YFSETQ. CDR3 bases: TGCGCCAGCAACCCATTAACAGCATCCCGATTAGTCACAGATACGCAGTATTTT. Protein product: CASNPLTASRLVTDTQYF.

In DNA, the CDR3 is TGTGCCACCAGCAGGCCGGGAGCCCAAGGGAGTGGCTACACCTTC. It encodes CATSRPGAQGSGYTF. The chain is built from TRBV15 and TRBJ1-2; D remains unclear. Germline CDR1 LNHNV, CDR2 YYDKDF (reference sequence). Trimming removed 3 bases from V and 7 bases from J, with 18 bases in between. The CDR3 spans 15 residues.

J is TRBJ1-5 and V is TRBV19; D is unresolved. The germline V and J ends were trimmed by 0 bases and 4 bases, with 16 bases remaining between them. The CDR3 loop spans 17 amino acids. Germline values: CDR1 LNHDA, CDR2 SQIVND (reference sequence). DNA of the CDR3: TGTGCCAGTAGTATAGATTCGGAGGGCTTGAGGAATCAGCCCCAGCATTTT. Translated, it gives CASSIDSEGLRNQPQHF.

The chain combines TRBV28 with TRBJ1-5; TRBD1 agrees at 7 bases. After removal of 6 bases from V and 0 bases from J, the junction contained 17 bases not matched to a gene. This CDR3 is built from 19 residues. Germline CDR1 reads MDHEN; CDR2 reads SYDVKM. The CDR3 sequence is CASSPKTGQDFYSNQPQHF. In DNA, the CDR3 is TGTGCCAGCAGCCCCAAAACCGGACAGGACTTTTATAGCAATCAGCCCCAGCATTTT.

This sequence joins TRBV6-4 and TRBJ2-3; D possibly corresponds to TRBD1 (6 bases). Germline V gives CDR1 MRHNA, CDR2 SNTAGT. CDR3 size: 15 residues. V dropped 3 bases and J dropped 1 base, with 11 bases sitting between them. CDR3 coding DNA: TGTGCCAGCAGTGAACAGGGCTCCCGCACAGATACGCAGTATTTT. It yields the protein CASSEQGSRTDTQYF.

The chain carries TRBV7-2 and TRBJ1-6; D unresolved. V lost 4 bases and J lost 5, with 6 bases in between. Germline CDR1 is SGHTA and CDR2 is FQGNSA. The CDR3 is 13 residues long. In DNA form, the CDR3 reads TGTGCCAGCAGCTCACCTAATAATTCACCCCTCCACTTT. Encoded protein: CASSSPNNSPLHF.

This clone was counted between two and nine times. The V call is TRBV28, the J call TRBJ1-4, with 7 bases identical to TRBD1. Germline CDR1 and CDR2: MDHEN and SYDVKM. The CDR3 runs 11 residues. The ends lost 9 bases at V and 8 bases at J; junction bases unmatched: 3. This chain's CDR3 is CASRGQEKLFF. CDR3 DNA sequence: TGTGCCAGTAGGGGGCAGGAAAAACTGTTTTTT.

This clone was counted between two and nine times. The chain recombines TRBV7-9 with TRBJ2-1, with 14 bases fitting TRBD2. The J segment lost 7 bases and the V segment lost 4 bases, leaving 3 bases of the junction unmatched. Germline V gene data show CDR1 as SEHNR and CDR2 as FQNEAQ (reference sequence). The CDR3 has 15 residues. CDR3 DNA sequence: TGTGCCAGCAGCTCCCGGACTAGCGGGGGGAATGAGCAGTTCTTC. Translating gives CASSSRTSGGNEQFF.

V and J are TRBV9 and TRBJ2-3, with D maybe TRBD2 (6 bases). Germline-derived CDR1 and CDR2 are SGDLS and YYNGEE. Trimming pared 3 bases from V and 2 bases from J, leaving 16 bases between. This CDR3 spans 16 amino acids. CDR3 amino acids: CASSAGSGTYTDTQYF. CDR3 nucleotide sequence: TGTGCCAGCAGCGCAGGGTCCGGGACTTACACAGATACGCAGTATTTT.

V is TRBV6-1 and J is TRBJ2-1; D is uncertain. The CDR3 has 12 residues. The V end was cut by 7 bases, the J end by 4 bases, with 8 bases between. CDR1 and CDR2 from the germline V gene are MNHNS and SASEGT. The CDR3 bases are TGTGCCAGCACGGTCACTTACAATGAGCAGTTCTTC. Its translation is CASTVTYNEQFF.

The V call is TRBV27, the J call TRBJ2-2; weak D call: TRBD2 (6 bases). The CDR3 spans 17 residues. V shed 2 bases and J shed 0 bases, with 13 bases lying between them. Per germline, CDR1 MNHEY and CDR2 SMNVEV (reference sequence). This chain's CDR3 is CASSLKSWGANTGELFF. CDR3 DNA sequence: TGTGCCAGCAGTTTAAAGTCCTGGGGGGCGAACACCGGGGAGCTGTTTTTT.

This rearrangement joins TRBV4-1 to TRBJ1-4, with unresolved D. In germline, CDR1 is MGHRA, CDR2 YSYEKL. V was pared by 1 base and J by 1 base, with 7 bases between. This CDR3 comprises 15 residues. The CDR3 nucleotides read TGCGCCAGCAGCCAAGTACGGGTAACTAATGAAAAACTGTTTTTT. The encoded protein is CASSQVRVTNEKLFF.

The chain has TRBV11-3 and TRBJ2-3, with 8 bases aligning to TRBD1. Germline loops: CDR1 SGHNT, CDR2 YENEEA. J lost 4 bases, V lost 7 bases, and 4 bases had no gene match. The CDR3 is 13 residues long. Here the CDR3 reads CASTDREPDTQYF. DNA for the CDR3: TGTGCCAGCACGGACAGGGAGCCAGATACGCAGTATTTT.

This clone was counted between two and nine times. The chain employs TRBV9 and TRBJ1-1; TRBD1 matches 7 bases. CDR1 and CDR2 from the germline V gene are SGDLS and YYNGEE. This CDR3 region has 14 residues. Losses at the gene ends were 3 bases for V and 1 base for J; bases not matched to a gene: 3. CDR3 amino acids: CASSGRTGNTEAFF. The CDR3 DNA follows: TGTGCCAGCAGCGGAAGGACAGGGAACACTGAAGCTTTCTTT.

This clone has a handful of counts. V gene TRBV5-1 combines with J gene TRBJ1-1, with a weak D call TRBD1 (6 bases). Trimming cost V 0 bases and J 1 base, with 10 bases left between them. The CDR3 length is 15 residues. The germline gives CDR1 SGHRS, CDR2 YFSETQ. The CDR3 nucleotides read TGCGCCAGCAGCTTGGACAGGGTACAGAACACTGAAGCTTTCTTT. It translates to CASSLDRVQNTEAFF.

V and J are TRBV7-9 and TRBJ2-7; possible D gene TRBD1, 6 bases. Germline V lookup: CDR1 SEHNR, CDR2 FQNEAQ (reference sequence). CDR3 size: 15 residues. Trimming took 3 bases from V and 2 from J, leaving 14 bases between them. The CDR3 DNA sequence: TGTGCCAGCAGCTTGGCTCCGGACAGTACCTACGAGCAGTACTTC. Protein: CASSLAPDSTYEQYF.

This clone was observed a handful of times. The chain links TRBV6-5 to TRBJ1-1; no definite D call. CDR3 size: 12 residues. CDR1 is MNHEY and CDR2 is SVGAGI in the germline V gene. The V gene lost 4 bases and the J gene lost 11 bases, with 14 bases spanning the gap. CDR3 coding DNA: TGTGCCAGCAGTTCTACGGCCCTGGAGGCTTTCTTT. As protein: CASSSTALEAFF.

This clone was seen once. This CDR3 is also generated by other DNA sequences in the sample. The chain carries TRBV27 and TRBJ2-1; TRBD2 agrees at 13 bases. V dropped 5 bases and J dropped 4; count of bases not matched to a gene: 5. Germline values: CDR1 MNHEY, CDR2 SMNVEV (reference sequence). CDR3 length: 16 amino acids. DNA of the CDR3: TGTGCCAGCAGTCTTCCGGGACTAGCGGGATACAATGAGCAGTTCTTC. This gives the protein CASSLPGLAGYNEQFF.

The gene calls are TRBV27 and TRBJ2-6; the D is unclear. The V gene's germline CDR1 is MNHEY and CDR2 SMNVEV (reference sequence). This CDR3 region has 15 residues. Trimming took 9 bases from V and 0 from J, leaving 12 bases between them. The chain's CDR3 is CASSRLNSGANVLTF. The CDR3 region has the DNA TGTGCCAGTTCGCGGTTGAACTCTGGGGCCAACGTCCTGACTTTC.